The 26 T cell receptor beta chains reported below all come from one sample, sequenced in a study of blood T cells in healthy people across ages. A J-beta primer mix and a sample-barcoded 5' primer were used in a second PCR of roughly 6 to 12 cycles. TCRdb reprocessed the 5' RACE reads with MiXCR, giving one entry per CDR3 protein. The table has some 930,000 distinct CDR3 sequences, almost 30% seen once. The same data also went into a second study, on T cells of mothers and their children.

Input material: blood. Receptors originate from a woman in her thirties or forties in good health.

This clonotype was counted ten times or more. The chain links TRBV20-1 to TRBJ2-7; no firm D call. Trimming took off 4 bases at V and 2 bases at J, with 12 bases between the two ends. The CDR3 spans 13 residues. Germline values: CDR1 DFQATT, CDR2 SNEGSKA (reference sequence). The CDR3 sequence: CSATRASTYEQYF. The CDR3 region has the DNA TGCAGTGCTACCCGGGCCAGCACCTACGAGCAGTACTTC.

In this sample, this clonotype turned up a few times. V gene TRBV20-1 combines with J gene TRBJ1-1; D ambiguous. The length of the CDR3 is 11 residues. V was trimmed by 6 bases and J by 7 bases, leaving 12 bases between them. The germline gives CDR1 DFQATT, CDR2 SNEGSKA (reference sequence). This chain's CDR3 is CSANLAVEAFF. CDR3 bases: TGCAGTGCCAACCTTGCCGTTGAAGCTTTCTTT.

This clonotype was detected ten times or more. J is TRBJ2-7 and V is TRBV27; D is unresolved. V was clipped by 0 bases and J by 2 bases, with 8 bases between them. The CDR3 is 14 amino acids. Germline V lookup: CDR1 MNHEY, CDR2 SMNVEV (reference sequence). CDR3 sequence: CASSLSYETYEQYF. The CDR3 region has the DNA TGTGCCAGCAGTTTATCGTACGAAACCTACGAGCAGTACTTC.

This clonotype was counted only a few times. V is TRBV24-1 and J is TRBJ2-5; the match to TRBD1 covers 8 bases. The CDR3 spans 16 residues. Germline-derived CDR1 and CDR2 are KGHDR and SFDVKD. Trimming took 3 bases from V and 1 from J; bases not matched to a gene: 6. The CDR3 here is CATSDPGTGLQETQYF. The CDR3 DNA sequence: TGTGCCACCAGTGATCCCGGGACAGGCCTCCAAGAGACCCAGTACTTC.

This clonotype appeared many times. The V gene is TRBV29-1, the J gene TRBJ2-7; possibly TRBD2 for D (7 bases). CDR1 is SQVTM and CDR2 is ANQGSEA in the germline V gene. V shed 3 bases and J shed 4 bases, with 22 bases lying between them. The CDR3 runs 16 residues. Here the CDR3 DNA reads TGCAGCGTTGAGGTGGGAGGGACACCTGGAGGATACGAGCAGTACTTC. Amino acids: CSVEVGGTPGGYEQYF.

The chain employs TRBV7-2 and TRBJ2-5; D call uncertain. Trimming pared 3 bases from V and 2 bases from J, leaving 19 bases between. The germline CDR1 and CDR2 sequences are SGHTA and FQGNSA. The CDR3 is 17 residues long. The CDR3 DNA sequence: TGTGCCAGCAGCTTTCCCCCTACGCGGAGTGAACAAGAGACCCAGTACTTC. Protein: CASSFPPTRSEQETQYF.

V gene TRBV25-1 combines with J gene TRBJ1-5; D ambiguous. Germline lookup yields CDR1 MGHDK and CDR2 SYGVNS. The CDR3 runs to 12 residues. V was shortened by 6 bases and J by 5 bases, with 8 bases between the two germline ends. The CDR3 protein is CASSTWDQPQHF. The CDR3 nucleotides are TGTGCCAGCAGCACCTGGGATCAGCCCCAGCATTTT.

The CDR3 sequence: CAISTHEAGETRYF. The DNA of the CDR3 is TGTGCCATCAGTACCCATGAGGCAGGGGAGACCAGGTACTTC. This chain links TRBV10-3 with TRBJ2-7, with a tentative D call TRBD1 (6 bases). Germline CDR1 reads ENHRY; CDR2 reads SYGVKD. The V gene lost 5 bases and the J gene lost 12 bases, with 23 bases spanning the gap. CDR3 length equals 14 residues.

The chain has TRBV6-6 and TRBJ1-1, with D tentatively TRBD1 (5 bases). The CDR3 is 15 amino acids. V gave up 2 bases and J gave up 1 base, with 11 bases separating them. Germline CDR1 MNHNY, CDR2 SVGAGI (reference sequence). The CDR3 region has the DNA TGTGCCAGCAGTTACAAGCGACAGAGGAACACTGAAGCTTTCTTT. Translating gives CASSYKRQRNTEAFF.

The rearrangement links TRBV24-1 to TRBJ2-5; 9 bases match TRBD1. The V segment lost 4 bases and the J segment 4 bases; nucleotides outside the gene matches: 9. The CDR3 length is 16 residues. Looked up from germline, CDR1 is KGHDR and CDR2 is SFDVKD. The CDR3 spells CATSESGTGSLETQYF. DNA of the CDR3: TGTGCCACCAGTGAGTCCGGGACAGGGAGTTTAGAGACCCAGTACTTC.

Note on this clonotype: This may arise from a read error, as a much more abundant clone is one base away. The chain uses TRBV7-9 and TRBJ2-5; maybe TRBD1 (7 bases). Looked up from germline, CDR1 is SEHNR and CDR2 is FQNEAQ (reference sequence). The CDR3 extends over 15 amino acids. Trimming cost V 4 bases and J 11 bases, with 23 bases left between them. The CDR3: CASSCPKTGSGEQYF. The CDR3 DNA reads TGTGCCAGCAGCTGCCCTAAGACAGGGTCGGGGGAGCAGTACTTC.

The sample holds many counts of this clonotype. The DNA of the CDR3 is TGCGCCAGCAGCCAAGGGAGGACTAGCGGGGGAGGAGATACGCAGTATTTT. Residues: CASSQGRTSGGGDTQYF. J is TRBJ2-3 and V is TRBV4-1; 13 bases line up with TRBD2. The CDR3 has 17 amino acids. The germline gives CDR1 MGHRA, CDR2 YSYEKL. Trimming removed 1 base from V and 5 bases from J; junction bases left unmatched: 6.

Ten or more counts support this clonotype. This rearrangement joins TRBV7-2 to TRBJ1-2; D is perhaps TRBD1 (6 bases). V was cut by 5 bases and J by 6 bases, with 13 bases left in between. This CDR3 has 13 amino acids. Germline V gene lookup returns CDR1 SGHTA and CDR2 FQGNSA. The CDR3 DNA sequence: TGTGCCAGCAGCCTTACAGGGTTTAATGGCTACACCTTC. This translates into CASSLTGFNGYTF.

DNA of the CDR3: TGTGCCAGCAGTTTACGGGTTCAGGGTATTACCAATCAGCCCCAGCATTTT. Translating it yields CASSLRVQGITNQPQHF. This chain connects TRBV12-3 or TRBV12-4 to TRBJ1-5; TRBD1 might be the D (5 bases). V was clipped by 2 bases and J by 3 bases, with 17 bases between them. There are 17 residues in the CDR3.

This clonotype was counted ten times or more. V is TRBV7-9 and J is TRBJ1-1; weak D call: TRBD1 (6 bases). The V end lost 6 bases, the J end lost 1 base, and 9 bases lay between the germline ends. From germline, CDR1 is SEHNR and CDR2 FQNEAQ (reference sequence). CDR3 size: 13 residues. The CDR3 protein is CASRTGQNTEAFF. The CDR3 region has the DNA TGTGCCAGCAGAACGGGACAGAACACTGAAGCTTTCTTT.

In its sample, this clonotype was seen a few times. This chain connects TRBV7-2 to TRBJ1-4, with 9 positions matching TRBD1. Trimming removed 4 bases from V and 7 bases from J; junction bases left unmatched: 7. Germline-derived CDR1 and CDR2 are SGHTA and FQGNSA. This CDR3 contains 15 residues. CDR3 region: CASSSKQGAVEKLFF. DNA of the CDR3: TGTGCCAGCAGCTCCAAACAGGGGGCGGTTGAAAAACTGTTTTTT.

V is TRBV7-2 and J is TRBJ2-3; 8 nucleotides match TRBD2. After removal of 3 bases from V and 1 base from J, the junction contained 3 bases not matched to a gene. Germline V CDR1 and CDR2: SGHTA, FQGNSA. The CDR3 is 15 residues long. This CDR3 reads CASSFTSGRTDTQYF. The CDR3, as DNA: TGTGCCAGCAGCTTTACTAGCGGCCGCACAGATACGCAGTATTTT.

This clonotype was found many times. The CDR3 bases are TGTGCCAGCAGTTTAGGAACAGGTTTAAGGACAGATACGCAGTATTTT. It yields the protein CASSLGTGLRTDTQYF. This chain uses TRBV12-3 or TRBV12-4 with TRBJ2-3; maybe TRBD1 (5 bases). Trimming shortened V by 1 base and J by 3 bases, and 14 bases separated the two germline ends. The CDR3 sequence is 16 residues long.

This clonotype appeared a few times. CDR3: CASSRGDGDEQYF. CDR3 coding DNA: TGCGCCAGCAGCCGGGGGGACGGGGACGAGCAGTACTTC. The rearrangement joins TRBV5-1 to TRBJ2-7; the match to TRBD2 covers 7 bases. The ends lost 4 bases at V and 5 bases at J; junction bases unmatched: 6. The germline V gene encodes CDR1 SGHRS and CDR2 YFSETQ. The CDR3 runs 13 residues.

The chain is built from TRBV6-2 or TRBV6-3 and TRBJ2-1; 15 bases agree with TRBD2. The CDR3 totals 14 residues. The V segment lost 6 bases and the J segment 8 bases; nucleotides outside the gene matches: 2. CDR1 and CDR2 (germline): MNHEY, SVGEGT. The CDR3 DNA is TGTGCCAGCAGGGGGACTAGCGGGAGGCATGAGCAGTTCTTC. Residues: CASRGTSGRHEQFF.

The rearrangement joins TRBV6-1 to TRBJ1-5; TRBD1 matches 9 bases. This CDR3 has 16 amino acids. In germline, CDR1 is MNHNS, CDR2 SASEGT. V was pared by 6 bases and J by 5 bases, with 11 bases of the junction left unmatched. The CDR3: CASRGEGTGYDQPQHF. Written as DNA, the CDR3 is TGTGCCAGCAGGGGGGAAGGGACAGGGTATGATCAGCCCCAGCATTTT.

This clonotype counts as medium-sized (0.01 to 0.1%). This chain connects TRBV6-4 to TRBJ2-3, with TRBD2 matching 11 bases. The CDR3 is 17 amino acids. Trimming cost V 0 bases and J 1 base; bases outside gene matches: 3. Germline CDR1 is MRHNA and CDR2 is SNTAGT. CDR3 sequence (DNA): TGTGCCAGCAGTGACTCTAGCGGGGGGGCCGGCACAGATACGCAGTATTTT. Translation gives CASSDSSGGAGTDTQYF.

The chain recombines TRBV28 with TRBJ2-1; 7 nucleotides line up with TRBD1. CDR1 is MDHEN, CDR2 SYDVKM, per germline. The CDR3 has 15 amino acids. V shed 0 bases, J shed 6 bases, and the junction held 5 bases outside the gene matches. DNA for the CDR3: TGTGCCAGCAGTTTATGGACAGGGTTCAGCAATGAGCAGTTCTTC. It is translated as CASSLWTGFSNEQFF.

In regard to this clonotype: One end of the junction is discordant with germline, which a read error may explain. In DNA, the CDR3 is TGTACCAGCAGTTTAGGGGGATACCCGGGGGAGGCCCAGTACTTC. As protein: CTSSLGGYPGEAQYF. The genes are TRBV12-3 or TRBV12-4 and TRBJ2-5; TRBD1 or TRBD2 may be the D gene (6 bases each). CDR3 length: 15 residues.

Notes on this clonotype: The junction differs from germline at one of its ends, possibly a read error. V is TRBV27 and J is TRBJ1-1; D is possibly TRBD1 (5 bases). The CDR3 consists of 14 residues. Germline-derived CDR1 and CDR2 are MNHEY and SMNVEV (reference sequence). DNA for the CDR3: TGTGCCAGCAGGTTATTGGGGGGGGTTGGTGAAGCTTTCTTT. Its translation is CASRLLGGVGEAFF.

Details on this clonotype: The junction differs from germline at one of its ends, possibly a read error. CDR3 in amino acids: CASDRGTAGNTVYF. DNA for the CDR3: TGTGCCAGTGATCGAGGGACCGCTGGAAACACCGTATATTTT. The V gene is TRBV19, the J gene TRBJ1-3; perhaps TRBD1 as D (5 bases). CDR1 LNHDA and CDR2 SQIVND come from the germline V gene (reference sequence). This CDR3 is built from 14 residues.